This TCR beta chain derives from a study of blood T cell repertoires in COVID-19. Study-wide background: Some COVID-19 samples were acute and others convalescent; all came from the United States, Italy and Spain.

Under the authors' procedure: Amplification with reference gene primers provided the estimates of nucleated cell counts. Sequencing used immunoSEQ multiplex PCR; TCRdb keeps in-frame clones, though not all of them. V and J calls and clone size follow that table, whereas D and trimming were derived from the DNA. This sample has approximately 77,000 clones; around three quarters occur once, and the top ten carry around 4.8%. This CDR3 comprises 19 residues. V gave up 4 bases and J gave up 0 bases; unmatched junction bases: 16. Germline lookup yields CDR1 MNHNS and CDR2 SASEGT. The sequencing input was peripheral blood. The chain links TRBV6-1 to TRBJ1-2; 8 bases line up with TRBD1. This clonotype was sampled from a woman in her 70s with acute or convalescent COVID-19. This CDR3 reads CASSGILPGQALANYGYTF. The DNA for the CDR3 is TGTGCCAGCAGTGGGATACTACCGGGACAGGCCTTAGCTAACTATGGCTACACCTTC.